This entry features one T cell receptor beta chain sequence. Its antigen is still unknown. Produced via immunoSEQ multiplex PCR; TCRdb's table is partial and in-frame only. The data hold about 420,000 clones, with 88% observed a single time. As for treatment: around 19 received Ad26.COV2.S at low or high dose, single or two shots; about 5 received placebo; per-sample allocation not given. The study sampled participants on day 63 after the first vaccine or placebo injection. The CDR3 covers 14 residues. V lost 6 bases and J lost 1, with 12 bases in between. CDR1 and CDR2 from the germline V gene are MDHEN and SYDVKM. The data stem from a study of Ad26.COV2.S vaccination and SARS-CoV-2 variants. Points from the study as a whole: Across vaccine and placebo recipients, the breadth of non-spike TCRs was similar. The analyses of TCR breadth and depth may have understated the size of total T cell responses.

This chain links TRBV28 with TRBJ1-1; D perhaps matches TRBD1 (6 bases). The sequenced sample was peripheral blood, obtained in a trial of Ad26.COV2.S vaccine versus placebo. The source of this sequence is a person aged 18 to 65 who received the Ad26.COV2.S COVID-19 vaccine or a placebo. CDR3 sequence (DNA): TGTGCCAGCAGCCAAACCAGGGGGAACACTGAAGCTTTCTTT. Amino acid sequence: CASSQTRGNTEAFF. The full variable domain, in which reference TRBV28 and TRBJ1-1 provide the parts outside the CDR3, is DVKVTQSSRYLVKRTGEKVFLECVQDMDHENMFWYRQDPGLGLRLIYFSYDVKMKEKGDIPEGYSVSREKKERFSLILESASTNQTSMYLCASSQTRGNTEAFFGQGTRLTVV.